This T cell receptor beta chain was recorded in a study of blood T cell repertoires in COVID-19. Sequencing used immunoSEQ multiplex PCR; TCRdb keeps in-frame clones, though not all of them. The sample holds some 200,000 clones, 70% to 90% seen once. The germline V gene has CDR1 MDHEN and CDR2 SYDVKM. After removal of 10 bases from V and 11 bases from J, the junction contained 13 bases not matched to a gene. The CDR3 consists of 12 residues. Sequenced sample: peripheral blood. The genes are TRBV28 and TRBJ1-1; 7 bases fit TRBD1. The receptor was isolated from a man aged 35-49 years with active or convalescent COVID-19. The CDR3 region has the DNA TGTGCCACCCGTTACAGGGGTACGGATGCTTTCTTT. Its translation is CATRYRGTDAFF. The whole variable domain, filled in from reference TRBV28 and TRBJ1-1, reads DVKVTQSSRYLVKRTGEKVFLECVQDMDHENMFWYRQDPGLGLRLIYFSYDVKMKEKGDIPEGYSVSREKKERFSLILESASTNQTSMYLCATRYRGTDAFFGQGTRLTVV.